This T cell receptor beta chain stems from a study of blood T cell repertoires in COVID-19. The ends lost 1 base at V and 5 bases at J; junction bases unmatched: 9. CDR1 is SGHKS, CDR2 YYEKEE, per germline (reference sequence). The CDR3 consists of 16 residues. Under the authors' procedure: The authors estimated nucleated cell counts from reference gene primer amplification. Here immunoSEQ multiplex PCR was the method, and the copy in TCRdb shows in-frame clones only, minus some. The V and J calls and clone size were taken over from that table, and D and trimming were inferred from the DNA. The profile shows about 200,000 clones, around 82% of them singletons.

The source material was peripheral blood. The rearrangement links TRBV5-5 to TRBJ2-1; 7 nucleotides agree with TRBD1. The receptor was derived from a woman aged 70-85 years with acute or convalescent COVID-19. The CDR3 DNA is TGTGCCAGCAGCTTGAATACGGGACAGCGTAACAATGAGCAGTTCTTC. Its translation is CASSLNTGQRNNEQFF. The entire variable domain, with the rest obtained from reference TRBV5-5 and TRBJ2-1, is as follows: DAGVTQSPTHLIKTRGQQVTLRCSPISGHKSVSWYQQVLGQGPQFIFQYYEKEERGRGNFPDRFSARQFPNYSSELNVNALLLGDSALYLCASSLNTGQRNNEQFFGPGTRLTVL.